The 6 T cell receptor beta chains in this list originate from one sample, sequenced in a study of blood T cell repertoires in COVID-19. Only in-frame clones appear in the TCRdb table, and some are missing; sequencing was by immunoSEQ multiplex PCR. The sample gives under 300,000 clones, roughly three quarters of which show up once; roughly 4.2% is in the top ten. Sequenced material: peripheral blood. All receptors derive from a woman in her thirties or forties with active or convalescent COVID-19.

This clone was recorded at least ten times. CDR3 nucleotide sequence: TGTGCCAGCAGCTCTGGACAGGGAGACTATGGCTACACCTTC. Translating it yields CASSSGQGDYGYTF. V is TRBV11-2 and J is TRBJ1-2; 8 nucleotides align to TRBD1. The germline V gene encodes CDR1 SGHAT and CDR2 FQNNGV. CDR3 size: 14 residues. V lost 4 bases, J lost 3 bases, and 4 bases stayed unmatched.

The chain carries TRBV5-1 and TRBJ2-4; TRBD1 might be the D (5 bases). CDR3 length: 13 residues. V was clipped by 5 bases and J by 6 bases, with 12 bases between them. Germline CDR1 and CDR2: SGHRS and YFSETQ. This chain's CDR3 is CASSASGPNIQYF. CDR3 bases: TGCGCCAGCAGTGCCTCAGGGCCAAACATTCAGTACTTC.

The rearrangement links TRBV27 to TRBJ2-7; TRBD1 matches at 7 bases. Germline assignment: CDR1 MNHEY and CDR2 SMNVEV (reference sequence). This CDR3 has 12 residues. J gave up 5 bases and V 6 bases, and 4 bases lay outside the gene matches. The CDR3 loop reads CASSDRVDEQYF. The DNA of the CDR3 is TGTGCCAGCAGCGACAGGGTGGACGAGCAGTACTTC.

In this sample, this clone turned up a few times. V gene TRBV28 combines with J gene TRBJ1-2, with 7 bases that match TRBD1. This CDR3 region has 16 residues. CDR1 and CDR2 (germline): MDHEN, SYDVKM. V was pared by 3 bases and J by 0 bases, with 7 bases of the junction left unmatched. CDR3 DNA sequence: TGTGCCAGCAGTTTCTCAGACAGGGTTGCTAACTATGGCTACACCTTC. This sequence encodes CASSFSDRVANYGYTF.

The chain couples TRBV6-6 to TRBJ1-2; D is unclear. The V end lost 7 bases, the J end lost 5 bases, and 11 bases lay between the germline ends. The CDR3 length is 12 residues. The germline V gene encodes CDR1 MNHNY and CDR2 SVGAGI (reference sequence). CDR3 coding DNA: TGTGCCAGCACCGAGAGTATTTATGGCTACACCTTC. This encodes CASTESIYGYTF.

This chain connects TRBV4-1 to TRBJ2-3, with D perhaps TRBD2 (6 bases). Deletions cut 4 bases from V and 0 bases from J, with 11 bases between. The CDR3 consists of 15 residues. From germline, CDR1 is MGHRA and CDR2 YSYEKL. The CDR3 spells CASSPWRGSTDTQYF. The CDR3 DNA is TGCGCCAGCAGCCCGTGGCGGGGAAGCACAGATACGCAGTATTTT.